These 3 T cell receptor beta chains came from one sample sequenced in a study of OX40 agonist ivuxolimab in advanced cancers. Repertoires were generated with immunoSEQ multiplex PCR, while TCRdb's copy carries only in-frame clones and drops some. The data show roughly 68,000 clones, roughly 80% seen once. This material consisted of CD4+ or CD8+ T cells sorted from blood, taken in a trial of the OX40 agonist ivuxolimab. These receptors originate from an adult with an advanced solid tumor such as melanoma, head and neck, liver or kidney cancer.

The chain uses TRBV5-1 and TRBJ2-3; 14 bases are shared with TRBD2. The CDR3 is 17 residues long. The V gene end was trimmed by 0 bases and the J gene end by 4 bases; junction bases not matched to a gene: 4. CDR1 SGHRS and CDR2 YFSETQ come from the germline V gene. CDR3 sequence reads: CASSLDGLAGGPDTQYF. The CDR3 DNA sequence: TGCGCCAGCAGCTTGGACGGACTAGCGGGGGGTCCAGATACGCAGTATTTT.

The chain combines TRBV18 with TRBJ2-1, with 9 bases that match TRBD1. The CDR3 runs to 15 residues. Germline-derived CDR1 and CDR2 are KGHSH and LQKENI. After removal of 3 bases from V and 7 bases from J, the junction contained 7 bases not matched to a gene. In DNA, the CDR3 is TGTGCCAGCTCACCGGGGGGACAGGGCGTAAATGAGCAGTTCTTC. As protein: CASSPGGQGVNEQFF.

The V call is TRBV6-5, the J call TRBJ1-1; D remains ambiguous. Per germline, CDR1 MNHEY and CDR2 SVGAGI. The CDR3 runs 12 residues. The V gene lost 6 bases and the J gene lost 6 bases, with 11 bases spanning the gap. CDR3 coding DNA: TGTGCCAGCAGCCCCAATGCCCCTGAAGCTTTCTTT. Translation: CASSPNAPEAFF.